The 9 T cell receptor beta chains presented below share a single source sample, sequenced in a study of regulatory T cells in long-lasting Graves disease. Time point specified: newly diagnosed GD, antithyroid drugs for less than 3 months. Extracted RNA from PBMCs served as the source of the TCR library. Library construction for TCR beta used iRepertoire HTBI primers and Arm-PCR of CDR3 regions. TCRdb passed the multiplex PCR reads through MiXCR, listing each CDR3 protein once. The sample has approximately 440,000 distinct CDR3 sequences; about 16% are singletons. The same sample was also studied in work on T cells in Graves' hyperthyroidism and ophthalmopathy.

This sample comprised peripheral blood mononuclear cells (PBMCs), obtained at new diagnosis, from a patient treated with antithyroid drugs. These receptors came from a man aged 35 to 55 with Graves disease.

This clonotype was detected only a few times. The chain carries TRBV9 and TRBJ2-1, with 10 bases aligning to TRBD2. The CDR3 has 14 amino acids. Germline V gene lookup returns CDR1 SGDLS and CDR2 YYNGEE. The V and J ends lost 3 bases and 8 bases, in that order; junction bases with no gene match: 5. CDR3 residues: CASSGAGGPDEQFF. CDR3 in DNA: TGTGCCAGCAGCGGAGCGGGAGGGCCGGATGAGCAGTTCTTC.

This clonotype appeared many times. The V gene is TRBV12-3 or TRBV12-4, the J gene TRBJ2-7, with D tentatively TRBD1 (7 bases). The CDR3 consists of 15 residues. V lost 5 bases and J lost 2, with 16 bases in between. The CDR3 is CASSPSGGTTYEQYF. CDR3 nucleotides: TGTGCCAGCAGTCCCTCAGGGGGGACGACCTACGAGCAGTACTTC.

This clonotype was detected a few times. The chain links TRBV4-1 to TRBJ1-6; no reliable D call. Germline V lookup: CDR1 MGHRA, CDR2 YSYEKL. V lost 4 bases and J lost 8, with 12 bases in between. The CDR3 is 14 amino acids. This CDR3 is CASSRGSRDSPLHF. DNA for the CDR3: TGCGCCAGCAGCCGAGGGTCTAGGGATTCACCCCTCCACTTT.

The V gene is TRBV18, the J gene TRBJ1-3; D not certain. The ends were cut back, 5 bases at V and 0 bases at J, with 11 bases in the middle. CDR1 is KGHSH, CDR2 LQKENI, per germline. The CDR3 length is 15 residues. This CDR3 reads CASSSDANSGNTIYF. In DNA form, the CDR3 reads TGTGCCAGCTCATCGGACGCCAACTCTGGAAACACCATATATTTT.

On this clonotype itself: One junction end does not reproduce the germline sequence, and a read error may be involved. The chain combines TRBV7-7 with TRBJ2-1; the D gene is possibly TRBD1 (6 bases). The CDR3 consists of 14 residues. Looked up from germline, CDR1 is SSHAT and CDR2 is FNYEAQ (reference sequence). The DNA of the CDR3 is TGTGCTAGCAGCTTAGTTCGAGGCAGGGGTTCGGAGTTCTTC. This codes for CASSLVRGRGSEFF.

This clonotype was picked up many times. V gene TRBV28 combines with J gene TRBJ2-3, with TRBD2 identical over 9 bases. Looked up from germline, CDR1 is MDHEN and CDR2 is SYDVKM. After removal of 5 bases from V and 5 bases from J, the junction contained 11 bases not matched to a gene. The CDR3 is 16 residues long. The CDR3 DNA is TGTGCCAGCAGTATTAGTGCGGGAGGGCCGGGAGATACGCAGTATTTT. This translates into CASSISAGGPGDTQYF. The whole variable domain, filled in from reference TRBV28 and TRBJ2-3, reads DVKVTQSSRYLVKRTGEKVFLECVQDMDHENMFWYRQDPGLGLRLIYFSYDVKMKEKGDIPEGYSVSREKKERFSLILESASTNQTSMYLCASSISAGGPGDTQYFGPGTRLTVL.

This clonotype was observed at least ten times. The rearrangement joins TRBV11-2 to TRBJ1-1; D is perhaps TRBD1 (6 bases). Germline loops: CDR1 SGHAT, CDR2 FQNNGV. The CDR3 has 14 residues. V was clipped by 4 bases and J by 1 base, with 10 bases between them. The CDR3 is CASSSRGSNTEAFF. CDR3 DNA: TGTGCCAGCAGCTCGAGGGGGTCGAACACTGAAGCTTTCTTT.

This clonotype came up many times. The gene calls are TRBV3-1 and TRBJ2-5, with D possibly TRBD2 on 7 matching bases. CDR1 and CDR2 (germline): LGHDT, YNNKEL (reference sequence). The CDR3 is 14 amino acids. V lost 4 bases and J lost 4, with 13 bases in between. The CDR3, as DNA: TGTGCCAGCAGCCCGAGCGGGACAAGAGAGACCCAGTACTTC. Translating it yields CASSPSGTRETQYF.

This clonotype was seen a handful of times. CDR3 bases: TGTGCCAGTAGTATAGCAACTAGCGGGAGTAGGTACGAGCAGTACTTC. This translates into CASSIATSGSRYEQYF. The chain is built from TRBV19 and TRBJ2-7; 11 bases map to TRBD2. Trimming at V came to 1 base and at J to 4 bases, leaving 6 bases not matched to a gene. CDR1 and CDR2 (germline): LNHDA, SQIVND (reference sequence). The CDR3 is 16 residues long.